This TCR beta chain derives from a study of blood T cell repertoires in COVID-19. Study at large: The United States, Italy and Spain were the sources of the acute and convalescent COVID-19 samples. T cells, B-cell-depleted T cells, or PBMCs provided the cDNA or gDNA that served as material.

In the authors' methods: Amplification of reference gene primers provided the estimated nucleated cell counts. Data came from immunoSEQ multiplex PCR; TCRdb stores just in-frame clones and leaves some out. V, J and clone size derive from that table, while D and trimming were established from the DNA sequence. The table has around 400,000 clones, 70% to 90% seen once. The V gene lost 1 base and the J gene lost 1 base, with 25 bases spanning the gap. CDR3 size: 20 residues. The germline gives CDR1 LGHNT, CDR2 FRNRAP. The chain employs TRBV12-5 and TRBJ1-1, with D perhaps matching TRBD1 (5 bases). The sequencing input was peripheral blood. The sequence was obtained from a woman in her twenties or thirties with COVID-19, enrolled during active disease. In nucleotides, the CDR3 is TGTGCTAGTGGTTTGGGGGTACCGGGTGGCAGGGCCGGACCGAACACTGAAGCTTTCTTT. Translated, it gives CASGLGVPGGRAGPNTEAFF.